This is a list of T cell receptor beta chains from one sample in a study of T cell changes during pregnancy in multiple sclerosis. Sequencing was performed with immunoSEQ multiplex PCR; in TCRdb, only in-frame clones are kept and a portion is missing. The repertoire includes more than 80,000 clones, about 92% of them detected once, and roughly 1.4% sits in the top ten. Sequencing used peripheral blood, obtained in the first trimester of pregnancy. These receptor sequences come from a female donor with multiple sclerosis, enrolled in a pregnancy study. CDR3s leave out the opening cysteine and the closing phenylalanine or tryptophan. Each record gives: V gene, CDR3 length, CDR3 protein.

v_gene: TRBV29-1
len: 10
CDR3aa: SVGQGNTEAF

v_gene: TRBV19
len: 12
CDR3aa: ASIPPQNTGELF

v_gene: TRBV4-1
len: 14
CDR3aa: ASSQLGLVSYNEQF

v_gene: TRBV19
len: 12
CDR3aa: ASSIDMGRDEQY

v_gene: TRBV7-9
len: 13
CDR3aa: ASSPQGPNTGELF

v_gene: TRBV19
len: 13
CDR3aa: ASIQRRSDQETQY

v_gene: TRBV5-1
len: 13
CDR3aa: ASSEGTGINQPQH

v_gene: TRBV9
len: 14
CDR3aa: ASSAQTGLITDTQY

v_gene: TRBV4-3
len: 14
CDR3aa: ASSRDRGRSVDEQF

v_gene: TRBV19
len: 14
CDR3aa: ASSLGRGVLNYGYT

v_gene: TRBV5-4
len: 12
CDR3aa: ASSFGGGNNEQF

v_gene: TRBV2
len: 11
CDR3aa: ASSVIQNTEAF

v_gene: TRBV9
len: 13
CDR3aa: ASSATGVRFNEQF

v_gene: TRBV28
len: 13
CDR3aa: ASTGVGGVYNEQF

v_gene: TRBV6-5
len: 12
CDR3aa: ASSYSTAYQPQH

v_gene: TRBV4-3
len: 14
CDR3aa: ASSPRTSRSADTQY

v_gene: TRBV7-9
len: 11
CDR3aa: ASSLDDSFEQY

v_gene: TRBV7-3
len: 13
CDR3aa: ASSLGTSGSDEQF

v_gene: TRBV27
len: 13
CDR3aa: ASSLGGTPLMGQY

v_gene: TRBV5-6
len: 17
CDR3aa: ASSSRLAGAAIGTDTQY

v_gene: TRBV7-8
len: 11
CDR3aa: ASSLSGTYGYT

v_gene: TRBV6-5
len: 12
CDR3aa: ASSYSRINYGYT

v_gene: TRBV5-1
len: 13
CDR3aa: ASSLASGKADTQY

v_gene: TRBV11-3
len: 9
CDR3aa: ASSLFSEQF

v_gene: TRBV5-4
len: 16
CDR3aa: ASSATGSGFSSTDTQY

v_gene: TRBV28
len: 11
CDR3aa: ASSPQGNTEAF

v_gene: TRBV29-1
len: 13
CDR3aa: SVDLVGVLPNEQF

v_gene: TRBV5-5
len: 12
CDR3aa: ASSRGWAKNIQY

v_gene: TRBV28
len: 14
CDR3aa: ASREPSGRASYEQY

v_gene: TRBV28
len: 13
CDR3aa: ASRLTSGSSYEQY

v_gene: TRBV11-2
len: 14
CDR3aa: ASSRTSGSPADTQY

v_gene: TRBV6-1
len: 13
CDR3aa: ASSEAGGANQPQH

v_gene: TRBV18
len: 14
CDR3aa: ASSLGTPPSNHEQY

v_gene: TRBV30
len: 15
CDR3aa: AWRSKFRGEFNTEAF

v_gene: TRBV5-1
len: 15
CDR3aa: ASSVRKPGQQNTEAF